This T cell receptor beta chain was sequenced for a study of blood T cell repertoires in COVID-19. The CDR3 loop spans 18 amino acids. From germline, CDR1 is SEHNR and CDR2 FQNEAQ (reference sequence). V lost 5 bases, J lost 4 bases, and 17 bases stayed unmatched. Assay used: immunoSEQ multiplex PCR; TCRdb lists only in-frame clones, some missing. This table holds about 250,000 clones, roughly 89% found once. The chain has TRBV7-9 and TRBJ2-1, with 7 bases that match TRBD1. The source is a woman between 35 and 50 years old who had recovered from COVID-19. What was sequenced was peripheral blood. DNA of the CDR3: TGTGCCAGCAGCGGTAGAGGCAGAGGGCAGGGACAGTACAATGAGCAGTTCTTC. This translates into CASSGRGRGQGQYNEQFF. Filled out from reference TRBV7-9 and TRBJ2-1, the complete variable domain reads DTGVSQNPRHKITKRGQNVTFRCDPISEHNRLYWYRQTLGQGPEFLTYFQNEAQLEKSRLLSDRFSAERPKGSFSTLEIQRTEQGDSAMYLCASSGRGRGQGQYNEQFFGPGTRLTVL.